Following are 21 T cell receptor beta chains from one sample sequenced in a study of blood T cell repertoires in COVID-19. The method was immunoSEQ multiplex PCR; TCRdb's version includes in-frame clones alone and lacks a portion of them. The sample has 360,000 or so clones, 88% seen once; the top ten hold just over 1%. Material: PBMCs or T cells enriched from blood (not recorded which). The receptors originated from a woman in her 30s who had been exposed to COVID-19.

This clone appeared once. CDR3 in amino acids: CASSLTGQGSTGANVLTF. The CDR3 region has the DNA TGTGCCAGCAGCCTTACGGGACAGGGGTCAACTGGGGCCAACGTCCTGACTTTC. The chain uses TRBV9 and TRBJ2-6, with 10 bases fitting TRBD1. Unmatched junction bases numbered 9, after V lost 4 bases and J lost 2 bases. The CDR3 covers 18 residues. The V gene's germline CDR1 is SGDLS and CDR2 YYNGEE.

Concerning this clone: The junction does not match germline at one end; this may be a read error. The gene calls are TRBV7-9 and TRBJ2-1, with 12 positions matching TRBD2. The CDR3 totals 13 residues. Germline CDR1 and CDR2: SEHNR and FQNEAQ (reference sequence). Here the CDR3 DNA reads TGTGCCAGCAGCCCGCGACTAGCGGGGGCCCCCATCTTC. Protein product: CASSPRLAGAPIF. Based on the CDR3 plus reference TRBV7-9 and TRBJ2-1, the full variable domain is DTGVSQNPRHKITKRGQNVTFRCDPISEHNRLYWYRQTLGQGPEFLTYFQNEAQLEKSRLLSDRFSAERPKGSFSTLEIQRTEQGDSAMYLCASSPRLAGAPIFGPGTRLTVL.

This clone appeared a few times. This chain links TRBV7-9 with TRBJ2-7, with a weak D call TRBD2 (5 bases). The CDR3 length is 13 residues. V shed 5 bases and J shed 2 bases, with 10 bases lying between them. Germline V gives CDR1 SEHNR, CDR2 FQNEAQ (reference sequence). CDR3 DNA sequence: TGTGCCAGCAGCCCCTGGGAGCCCTACGAGCAGTACTTC. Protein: CASSPWEPYEQYF.

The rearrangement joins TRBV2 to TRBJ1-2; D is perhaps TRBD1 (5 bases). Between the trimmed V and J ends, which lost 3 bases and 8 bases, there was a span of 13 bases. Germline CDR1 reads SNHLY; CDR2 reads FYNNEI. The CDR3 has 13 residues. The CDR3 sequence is CASSEGQAGGYTF. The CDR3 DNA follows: TGTGCCAGCAGTGAGGGGCAGGCTGGGGGCTACACCTTC.

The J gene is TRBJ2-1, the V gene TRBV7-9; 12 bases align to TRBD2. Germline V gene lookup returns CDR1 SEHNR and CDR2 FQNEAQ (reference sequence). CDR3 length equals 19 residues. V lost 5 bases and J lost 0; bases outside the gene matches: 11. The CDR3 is CASSIPGTSGQSSYNEQFF. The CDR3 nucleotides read TGTGCCAGCAGCATTCCAGGGACTAGCGGGCAAAGCTCCTACAATGAGCAGTTCTTC.

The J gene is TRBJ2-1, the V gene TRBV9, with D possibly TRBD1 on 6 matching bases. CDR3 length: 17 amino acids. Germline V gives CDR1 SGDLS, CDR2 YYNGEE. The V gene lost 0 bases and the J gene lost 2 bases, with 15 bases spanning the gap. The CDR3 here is CASSVGSRDTAYNEQFF. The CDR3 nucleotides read TGTGCCAGCAGCGTAGGGTCCCGGGACACGGCCTACAATGAGCAGTTCTTC.

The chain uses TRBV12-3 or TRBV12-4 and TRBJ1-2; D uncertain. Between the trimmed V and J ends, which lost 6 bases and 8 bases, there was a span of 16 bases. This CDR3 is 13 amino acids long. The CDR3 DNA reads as TGTGCCAGCAGCTCCCACGGGGTGGAAGGCTACACCTTC. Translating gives CASSSHGVEGYTF.

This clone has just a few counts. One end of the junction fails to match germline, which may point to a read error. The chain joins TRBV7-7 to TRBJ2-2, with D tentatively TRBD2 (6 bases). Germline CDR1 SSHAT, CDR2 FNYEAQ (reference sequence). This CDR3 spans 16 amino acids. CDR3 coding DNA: TGTGCTAGCAGTTTTTCCGGGACTTCGAACACCGGGGAGCTGTTTTTT. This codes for CASSFSGTSNTGELFF. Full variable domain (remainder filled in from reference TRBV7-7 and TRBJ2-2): GAGVSQSPRYKVTKRGQDVTLRCDPISSHATLYWYQQALGQGPEFLTYFNYEAQPDKSGLPSDRFSAERPEGSISTLTIQRTEQRDSAMYRCASSFSGTSNTGELFFGEGSRLTVL.

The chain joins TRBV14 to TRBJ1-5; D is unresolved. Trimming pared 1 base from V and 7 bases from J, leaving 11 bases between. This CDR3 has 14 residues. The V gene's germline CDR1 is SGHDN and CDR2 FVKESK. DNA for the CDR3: TGTGCCAGCAGCCAAGGAGGGTCCCGGCAGCCCCAGCATTTT. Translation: CASSQGGSRQPQHF.

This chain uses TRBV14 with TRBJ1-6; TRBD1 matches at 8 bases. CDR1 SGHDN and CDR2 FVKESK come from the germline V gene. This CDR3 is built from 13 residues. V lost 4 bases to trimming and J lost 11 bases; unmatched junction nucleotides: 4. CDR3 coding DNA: TGTGCCAGCAGCCCCTGGACAGGGACACCCCTCCACTTT. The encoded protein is CASSPWTGTPLHF.

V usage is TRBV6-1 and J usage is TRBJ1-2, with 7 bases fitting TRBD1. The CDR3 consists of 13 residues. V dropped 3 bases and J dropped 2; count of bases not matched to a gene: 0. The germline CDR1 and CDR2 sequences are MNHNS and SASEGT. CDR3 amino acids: CASSDRGNYGYTF. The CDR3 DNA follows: TGTGCCAGCAGTGACAGGGGGAACTATGGCTACACCTTC.

The CDR3 loop is CAPQGTNTEAFF. CDR3 nucleotide sequence: TGTGCCCCCCAGGGGACGAACACTGAAGCTTTCTTT. V usage is TRBV24-1 and J usage is TRBJ1-1; the D gene is possibly TRBD1 (6 bases). Germline V gene lookup returns CDR1 KGHDR and CDR2 SFDVKD. The CDR3 sequence is 12 residues long. Trimming took off 12 bases at V and 1 base at J, with 11 bases between the two ends.

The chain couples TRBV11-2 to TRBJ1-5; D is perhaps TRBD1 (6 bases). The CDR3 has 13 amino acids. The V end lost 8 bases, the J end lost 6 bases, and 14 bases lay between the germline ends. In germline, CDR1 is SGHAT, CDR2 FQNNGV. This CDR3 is CASGQQGPQPQHF. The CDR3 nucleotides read TGTGCCAGCGGACAACAGGGTCCTCAGCCCCAGCATTTT.

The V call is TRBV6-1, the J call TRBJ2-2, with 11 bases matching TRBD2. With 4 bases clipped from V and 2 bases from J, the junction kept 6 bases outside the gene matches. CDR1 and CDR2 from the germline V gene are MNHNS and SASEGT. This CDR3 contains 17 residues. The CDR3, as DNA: TGTGCCAGCAGTGTGCCGGGACTAGCGGATAACACCGGGGAGCTGTTTTTT. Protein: CASSVPGLADNTGELFF.

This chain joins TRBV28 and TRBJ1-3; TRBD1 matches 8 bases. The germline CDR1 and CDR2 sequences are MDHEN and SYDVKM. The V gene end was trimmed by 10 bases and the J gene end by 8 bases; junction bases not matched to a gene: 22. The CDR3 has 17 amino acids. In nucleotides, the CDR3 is TGTGCCACCCTGGACAGGGAGGCTACCCGCAGTAGGGACACCATATATTTT. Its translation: CATLDREATRSRDTIYF. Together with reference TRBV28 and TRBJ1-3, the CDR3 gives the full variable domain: DVKVTQSSRYLVKRTGEKVFLECVQDMDHENMFWYRQDPGLGLRLIYFSYDVKMKEKGDIPEGYSVSREKKERFSLILESASTNQTSMYLCATLDREATRSRDTIYFGEGSWLTVV.

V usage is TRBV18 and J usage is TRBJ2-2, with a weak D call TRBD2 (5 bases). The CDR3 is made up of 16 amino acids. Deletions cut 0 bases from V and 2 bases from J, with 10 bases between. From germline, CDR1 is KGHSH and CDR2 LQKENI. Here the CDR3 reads CASSPPHRGNTGELFF. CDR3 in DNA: TGTGCCAGCTCACCACCCCATCGGGGTAACACCGGGGAGCTGTTTTTT.

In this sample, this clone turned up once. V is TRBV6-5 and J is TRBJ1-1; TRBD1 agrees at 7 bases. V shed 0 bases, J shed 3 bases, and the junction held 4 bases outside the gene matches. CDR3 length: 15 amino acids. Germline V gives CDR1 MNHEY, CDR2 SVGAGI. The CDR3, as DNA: TGTGCCAGCAGTTACTCCCCTGACAGGGACACTGAAGCTTTCTTT. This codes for CASSYSPDRDTEAFF.

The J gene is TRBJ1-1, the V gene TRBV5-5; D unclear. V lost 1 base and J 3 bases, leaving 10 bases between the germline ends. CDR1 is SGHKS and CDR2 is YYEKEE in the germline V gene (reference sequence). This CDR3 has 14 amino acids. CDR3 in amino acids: CASSLNEPYTEAFF. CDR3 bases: TGTGCCAGCAGCTTGAACGAGCCCTACACTGAAGCTTTCTTT.

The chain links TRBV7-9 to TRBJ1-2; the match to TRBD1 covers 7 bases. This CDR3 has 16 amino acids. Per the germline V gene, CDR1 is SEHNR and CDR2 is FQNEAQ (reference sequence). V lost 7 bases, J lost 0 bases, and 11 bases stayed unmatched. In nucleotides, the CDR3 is TGTGCCAGCACCTCAGAGATAGGGACAGCTAACTATGGCTACACCTTC. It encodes CASTSEIGTANYGYTF.

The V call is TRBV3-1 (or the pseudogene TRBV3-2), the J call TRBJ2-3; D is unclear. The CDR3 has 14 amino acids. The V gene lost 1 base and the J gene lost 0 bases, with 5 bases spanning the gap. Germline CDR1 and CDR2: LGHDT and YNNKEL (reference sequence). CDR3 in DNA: TGTGCCAGCAGCCAAGGGCGGAGCACAGATACGCAGTATTTT. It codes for CASSQGRSTDTQYF.

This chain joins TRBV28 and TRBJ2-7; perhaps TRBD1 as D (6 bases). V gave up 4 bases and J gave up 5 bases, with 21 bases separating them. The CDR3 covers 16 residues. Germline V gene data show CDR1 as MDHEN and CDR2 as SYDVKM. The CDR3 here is CASSSPGDGPLNEQYF. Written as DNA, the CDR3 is TGTGCCAGCAGTTCCCCAGGGGATGGGCCTTTAAACGAGCAGTACTTC.